Listed here is a single T cell receptor beta chain. As yet, its antigen is unknown. TCRdb keeps only in-frame clones here, not all; method: immunoSEQ multiplex PCR. In the table there are about 100,000 clones, roughly 89% of which are singletons. These data are taken from a study of PD-1 blockade in classical Hodgkin lymphoma. Findings and caveats of the study: CD4+ TCR diversity, unlike CD8+, rose significantly by C4D1. Repertoire differences have undefined causes, possibly disease activity or prior therapy.

Germline loops: CDR1 SGHAT, CDR2 FQNNGV. The CDR3 runs 15 residues. Trimming cost V 5 bases and J 5 bases, with 16 bases left between them. All patients relapsed after autologous stem cell transplantation, and brentuximab vedotin exposure varied. The TCR comes from a human donor with classical Hodgkin lymphoma. The chain carries TRBV11-2 and TRBJ2-1; perhaps TRBD1 as D (5 bases). The sample here was peripheral blood mononuclear cells (PBMCs), taken before the second cycle of nivolumab. The CDR3 loop reads CASSPRSRVNNEQFF. DNA of the CDR3: TGTGCCAGCAGCCCCCGTAGCAGGGTGAACAATGAGCAGTTCTTC.